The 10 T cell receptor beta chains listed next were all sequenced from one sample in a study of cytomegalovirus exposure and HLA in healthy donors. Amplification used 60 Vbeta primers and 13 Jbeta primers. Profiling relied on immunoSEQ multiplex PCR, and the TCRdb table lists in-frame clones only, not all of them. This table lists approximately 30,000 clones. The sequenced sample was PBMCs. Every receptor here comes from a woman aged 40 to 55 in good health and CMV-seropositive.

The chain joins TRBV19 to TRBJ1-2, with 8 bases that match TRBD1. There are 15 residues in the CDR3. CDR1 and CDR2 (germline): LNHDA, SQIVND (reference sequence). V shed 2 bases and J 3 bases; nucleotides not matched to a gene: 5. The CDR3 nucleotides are TGTGCCAGTAGTATACCGGGACAGGATGACTATGGCTACACCTTC. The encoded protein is CASSIPGQDDYGYTF.

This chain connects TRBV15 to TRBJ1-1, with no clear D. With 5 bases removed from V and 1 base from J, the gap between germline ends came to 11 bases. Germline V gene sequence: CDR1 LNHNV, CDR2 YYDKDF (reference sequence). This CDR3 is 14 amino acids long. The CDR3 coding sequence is TGTGCCACCAGCCAAATAGGGAGGAACACTGAAGCTTTCTTT. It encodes CATSQIGRNTEAFF.

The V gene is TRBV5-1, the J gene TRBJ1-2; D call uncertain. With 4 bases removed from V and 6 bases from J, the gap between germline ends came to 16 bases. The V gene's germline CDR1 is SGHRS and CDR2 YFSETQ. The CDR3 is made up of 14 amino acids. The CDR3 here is CASSVQTTSDGYTF. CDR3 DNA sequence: TGCGCCAGCAGCGTGCAGACAACCTCGGATGGCTACACCTTC.

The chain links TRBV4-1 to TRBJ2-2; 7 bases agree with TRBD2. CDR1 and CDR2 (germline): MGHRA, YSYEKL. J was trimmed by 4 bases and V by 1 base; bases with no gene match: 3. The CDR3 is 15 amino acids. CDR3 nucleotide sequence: TGCGCCAGCAGCCAAGGGACTAGGGGCACCGGGGAGCTGTTTTTT. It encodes CASSQGTRGTGELFF.

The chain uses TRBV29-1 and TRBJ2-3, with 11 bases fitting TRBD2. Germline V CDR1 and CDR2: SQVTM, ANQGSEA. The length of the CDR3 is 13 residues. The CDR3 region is CSLLAGDRNTQYF. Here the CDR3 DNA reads TGCAGTCTACTAGCGGGAGATAGGAATACGCAGTATTTT.

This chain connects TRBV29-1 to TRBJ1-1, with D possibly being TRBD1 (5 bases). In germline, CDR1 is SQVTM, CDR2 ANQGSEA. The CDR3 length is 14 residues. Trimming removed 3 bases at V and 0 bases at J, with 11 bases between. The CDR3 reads CSVDGGPLNTEAFF. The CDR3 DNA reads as TGCAGCGTTGACGGGGGACCGTTGAACACTGAAGCTTTCTTT.

For the CDR3, the DNA is TGTGCCGGGCACAGGAGAGCGGGAGTCATTGGCAAAAACATTCAGTACTTC. This translates into CAGHRRAGVIGKNIQYF. The J gene is TRBJ2-4, the V gene TRBV30; 8 positions agree with TRBD2. This CDR3 is 17 amino acids long. The germline V gene encodes CDR1 GTSNPN and CDR2 SVGIG (reference sequence). The V and J ends lost 8 bases and 3 bases, in that order; junction bases with no gene match: 18.

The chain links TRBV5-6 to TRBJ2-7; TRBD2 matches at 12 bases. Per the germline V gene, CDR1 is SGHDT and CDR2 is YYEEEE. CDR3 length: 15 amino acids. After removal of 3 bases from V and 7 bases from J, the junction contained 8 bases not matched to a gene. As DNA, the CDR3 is TGTGCCAGCAGCTGGAAGACTAGCGGGAGAAAAGAGCAGTACTTC. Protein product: CASSWKTSGRKEQYF. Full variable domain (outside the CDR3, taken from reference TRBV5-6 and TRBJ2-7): DAGVTQSPTHLIKTRGQQVTLRCSPKSGHDTVSWYQQALGQGPQFIFQYYEEEERQRGNFPDRFSGHQFPNYSSELNVNALLLGDSALYLCASSWKTSGRKEQYFGPGTRLTVT.

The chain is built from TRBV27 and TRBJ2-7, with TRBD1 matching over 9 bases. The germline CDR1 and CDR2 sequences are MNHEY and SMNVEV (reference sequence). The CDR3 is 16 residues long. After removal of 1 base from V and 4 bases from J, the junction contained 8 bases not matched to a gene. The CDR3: CASSLFGTGMRYEQYF. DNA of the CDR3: TGTGCCAGCAGTTTATTTGGGACAGGGATGAGGTACGAGCAGTACTTC.

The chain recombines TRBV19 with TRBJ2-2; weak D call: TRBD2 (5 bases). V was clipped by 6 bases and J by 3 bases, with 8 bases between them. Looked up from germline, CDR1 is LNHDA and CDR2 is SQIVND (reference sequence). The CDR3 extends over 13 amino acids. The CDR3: CASSPGYTGELFF. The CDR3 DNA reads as TGTGCCAGTAGCCCGGGGTACACCGGGGAGCTGTTTTTT.